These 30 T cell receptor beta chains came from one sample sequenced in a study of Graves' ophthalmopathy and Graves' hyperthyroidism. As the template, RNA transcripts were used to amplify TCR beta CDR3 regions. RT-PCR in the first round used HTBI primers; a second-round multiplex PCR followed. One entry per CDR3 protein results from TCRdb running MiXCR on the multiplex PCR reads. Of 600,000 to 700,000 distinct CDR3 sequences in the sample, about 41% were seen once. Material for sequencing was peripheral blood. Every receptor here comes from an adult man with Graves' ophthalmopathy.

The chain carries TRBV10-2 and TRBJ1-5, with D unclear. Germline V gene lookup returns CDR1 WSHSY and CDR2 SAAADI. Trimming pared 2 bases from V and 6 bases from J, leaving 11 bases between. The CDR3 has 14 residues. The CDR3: CASSENSLSQPQHF. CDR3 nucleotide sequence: TGCGCCAGCAGTGAGAACAGTTTAAGTCAGCCCCAGCATTTT.

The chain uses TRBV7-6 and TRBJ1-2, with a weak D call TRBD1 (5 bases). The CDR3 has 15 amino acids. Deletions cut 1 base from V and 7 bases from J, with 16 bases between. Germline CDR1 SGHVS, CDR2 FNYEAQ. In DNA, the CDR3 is TGTGCCAGCAGCTTAGGGGCAGGGAGGTTCCGTGGCTACACCTTC. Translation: CASSLGAGRFRGYTF.

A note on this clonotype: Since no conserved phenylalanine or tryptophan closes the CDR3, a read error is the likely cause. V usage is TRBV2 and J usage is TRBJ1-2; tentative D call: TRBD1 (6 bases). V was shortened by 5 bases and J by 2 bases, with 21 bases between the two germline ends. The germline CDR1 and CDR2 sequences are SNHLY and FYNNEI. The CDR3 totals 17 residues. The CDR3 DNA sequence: TGTGCCAGCAGTTCTCCGGGGGGGGCGAAAGGAAACTATGGCTACACCCTC. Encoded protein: CASSSPGGAKGNYGYTL.

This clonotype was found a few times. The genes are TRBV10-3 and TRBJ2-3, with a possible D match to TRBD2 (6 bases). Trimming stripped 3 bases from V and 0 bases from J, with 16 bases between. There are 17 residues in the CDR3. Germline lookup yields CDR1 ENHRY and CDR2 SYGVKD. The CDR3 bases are TGTGCCATCAGTGATCGGAGGGTGACAACTAGCACAGATACGCAGTATTTT. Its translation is CAISDRRVTTSTDTQYF.

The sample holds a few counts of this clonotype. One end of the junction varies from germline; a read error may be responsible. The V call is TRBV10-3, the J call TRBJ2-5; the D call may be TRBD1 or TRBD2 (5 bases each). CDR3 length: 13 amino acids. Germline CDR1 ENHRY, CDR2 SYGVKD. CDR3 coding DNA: TGTGCCAGCAGTAAGGGCCGGGGCGAGACCCAGTACTTC. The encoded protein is CASSKGRGETQYF.

Written as DNA, the CDR3 is TGTGCCAGCAGCCCCCCCCCGCGGGACAACTATGGCTACACCTTC. Its translation: CASSPPPRDNYGYTF. V usage is TRBV7-9 and J usage is TRBJ1-2, with TRBD1 as a possible D gene (5 bases). CDR3 length: 15 amino acids. Looked up from germline, CDR1 is SEHNR and CDR2 is FQNEAQ (reference sequence). V lost 5 bases to trimming and J lost 2 bases, with 15 bases between them.

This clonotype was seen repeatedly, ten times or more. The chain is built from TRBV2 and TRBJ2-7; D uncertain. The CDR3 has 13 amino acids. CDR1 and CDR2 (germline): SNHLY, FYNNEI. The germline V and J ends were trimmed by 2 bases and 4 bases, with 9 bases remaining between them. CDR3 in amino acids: CASSETQIYEQYF. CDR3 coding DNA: TGTGCCAGCAGTGAAACCCAAATATACGAGCAGTACTTC.

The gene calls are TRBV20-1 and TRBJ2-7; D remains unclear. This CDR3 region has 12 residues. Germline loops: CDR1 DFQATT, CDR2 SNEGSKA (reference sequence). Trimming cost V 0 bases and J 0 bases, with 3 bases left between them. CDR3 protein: CSARESSYEQYF. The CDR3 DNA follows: TGCAGTGCTAGAGAGAGCTCCTACGAGCAGTACTTC.

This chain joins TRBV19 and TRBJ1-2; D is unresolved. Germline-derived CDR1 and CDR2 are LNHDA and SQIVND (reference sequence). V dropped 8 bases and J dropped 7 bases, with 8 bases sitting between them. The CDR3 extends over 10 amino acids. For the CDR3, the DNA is TGTGCCAGTGCAACTACTGGCTACACCTTC. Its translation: CASATTGYTF.

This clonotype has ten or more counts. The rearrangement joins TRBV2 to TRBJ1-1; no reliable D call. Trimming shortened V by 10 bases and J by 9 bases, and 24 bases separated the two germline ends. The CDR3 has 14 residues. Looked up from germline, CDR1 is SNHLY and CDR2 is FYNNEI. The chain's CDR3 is CATAHSERLPQAFF. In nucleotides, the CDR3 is TGTGCCACTGCCCACAGCGAACGTTTGCCCCAAGCTTTCTTT.

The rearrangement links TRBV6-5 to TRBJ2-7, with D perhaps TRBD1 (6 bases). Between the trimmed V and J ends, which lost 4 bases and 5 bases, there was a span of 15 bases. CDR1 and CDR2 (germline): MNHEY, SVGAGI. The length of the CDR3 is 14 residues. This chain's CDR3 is CASSLTGYVDEQYF. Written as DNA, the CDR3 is TGTGCCAGCAGTTTAACAGGGTACGTTGACGAGCAGTACTTC.

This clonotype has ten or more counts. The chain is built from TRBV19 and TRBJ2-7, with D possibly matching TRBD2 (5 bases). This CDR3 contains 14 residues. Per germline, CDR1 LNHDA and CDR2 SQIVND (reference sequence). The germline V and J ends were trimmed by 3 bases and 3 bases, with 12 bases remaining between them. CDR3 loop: CASSMRGSSYEQYF. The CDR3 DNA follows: TGTGCCAGTAGTATGCGAGGGTCGAGCTACGAGCAGTACTTC.

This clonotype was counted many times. CDR3 residues: CAIARWPEEQYF. The DNA for the CDR3 is TGTGCCATCGCCCGTTGGCCAGAGGAGCAGTACTTC. The rearrangement uses TRBV2 and TRBJ2-7; D is uncertain. V dropped 10 bases and J dropped 7 bases, with 17 bases sitting between them. The CDR3 sequence is 12 residues long. The germline V gene has CDR1 SNHLY and CDR2 FYNNEI. The whole variable domain, filled in from reference TRBV2 and TRBJ2-7, reads EPEVTQTPSHQVTQMGQEVILRCVPISNHLYFYWYRQILGQKVEFLVSFYNNEISEKSEIFDDQFSVERPDGSNFTLKIRSTKLEDSAMYFCAIARWPEEQYFGPGTRLTVT.

This CDR3 reads CASGRTGTNTEAFF. Here the CDR3 DNA reads TGTGCTAGTGGCCGGACAGGGACCAACACTGAAGCTTTCTTT. This chain uses TRBV12-5 with TRBJ1-1, with 8 bases aligning to TRBD1. With V trimmed by 6 bases and J by 2 bases, 5 bases remained unmatched. This CDR3 spans 14 amino acids. Germline V lookup: CDR1 LGHNT, CDR2 FRNRAP.

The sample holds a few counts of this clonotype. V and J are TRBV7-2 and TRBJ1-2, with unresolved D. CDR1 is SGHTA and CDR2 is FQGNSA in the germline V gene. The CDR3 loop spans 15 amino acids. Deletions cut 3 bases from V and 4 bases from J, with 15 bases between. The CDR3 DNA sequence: TGTGCCAGCAGCTTGGGGTTCGGGGTAACCTATGGCTACACCTTC. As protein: CASSLGFGVTYGYTF. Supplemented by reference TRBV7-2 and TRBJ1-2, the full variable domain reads GAGVSQSPSNKVTEKGKDVELRCDPISGHTALYWYRQSLGQGLEFLIYFQGNSAPDKSGLPSDRFSAERTGGSVSTLTIQRTQQEDSAVYLCASSLGFGVTYGYTFGSGTRLTVV.

The CDR3 region has the DNA TGTGCCATCTCAACGGGGAGCAATCAGCCCCAGCATTTT. Encoded protein: CAISTGSNQPQHF. The chain uses TRBV19 and TRBJ1-5; D unresolved. V dropped 10 bases and J dropped 1 base, with 11 bases sitting between them. CDR3 length equals 13 residues. Germline CDR1 and CDR2: LNHDA and SQIVND (reference sequence).

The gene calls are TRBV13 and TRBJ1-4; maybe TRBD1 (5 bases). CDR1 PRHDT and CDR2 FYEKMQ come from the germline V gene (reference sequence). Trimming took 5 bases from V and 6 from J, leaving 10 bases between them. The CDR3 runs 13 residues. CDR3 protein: CASSAGRDEKLFF. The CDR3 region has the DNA TGTGCCAGCAGCGCGGGACGGGATGAAAAACTGTTTTTT. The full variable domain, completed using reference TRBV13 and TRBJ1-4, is AAGVIQSPRHLIKEKRETATLKCYPIPRHDTVYWYQQGPGQDPQFLISFYEKMQSDKGSIPDRFSAQQFSDYHSELNMSSLELGDSALYFCASSAGRDEKLFFGSGTQLSVL.

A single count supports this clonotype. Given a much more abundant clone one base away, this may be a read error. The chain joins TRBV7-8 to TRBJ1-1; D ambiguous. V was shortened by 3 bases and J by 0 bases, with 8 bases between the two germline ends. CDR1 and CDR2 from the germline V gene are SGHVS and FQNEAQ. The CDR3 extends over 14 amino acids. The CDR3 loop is CASSLNEVNTEAFF. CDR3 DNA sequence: TGTGCCAGCAGCTTGAACGAGGTGAACACTGAAGCTTTCTTT.

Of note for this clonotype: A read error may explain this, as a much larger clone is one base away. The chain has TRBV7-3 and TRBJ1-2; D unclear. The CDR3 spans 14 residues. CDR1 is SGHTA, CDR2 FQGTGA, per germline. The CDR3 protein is CANSPGIGGYGYTF. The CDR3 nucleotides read TGTGCCAACAGCCCGGGGATCGGCGGCTATGGCTACACCTTC.

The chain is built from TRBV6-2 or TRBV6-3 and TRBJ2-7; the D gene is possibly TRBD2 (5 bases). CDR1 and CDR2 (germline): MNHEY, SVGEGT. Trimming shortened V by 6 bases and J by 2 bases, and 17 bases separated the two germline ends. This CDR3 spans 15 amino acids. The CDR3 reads CASRPSSGGAYEQYF. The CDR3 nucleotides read TGTGCCAGCAGGCCTTCAAGCGGCGGCGCCTACGAGCAGTACTTC.

The CDR3 sequence is CASSWAYGDEQYF. The CDR3 DNA sequence: TGTGCCAGCAGTTGGGCCTACGGGGACGAGCAGTACTTC. This chain links TRBV27 with TRBJ2-7; maybe TRBD2 (5 bases). Looked up from germline, CDR1 is MNHEY and CDR2 is SMNVEV (reference sequence). Trimming cost V 4 bases and J 5 bases, with 12 bases left between them. This CDR3 has 13 residues.

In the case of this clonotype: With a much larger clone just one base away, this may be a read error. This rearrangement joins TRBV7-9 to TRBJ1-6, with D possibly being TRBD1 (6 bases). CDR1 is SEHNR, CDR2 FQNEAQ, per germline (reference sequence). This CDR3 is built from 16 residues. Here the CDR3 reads CVSSPQGSSYNSPLHF. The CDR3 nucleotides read TGTGTCAGCAGCCCCCAGGGGAGCTCCTATAATTCACCCCTCCACTTT.

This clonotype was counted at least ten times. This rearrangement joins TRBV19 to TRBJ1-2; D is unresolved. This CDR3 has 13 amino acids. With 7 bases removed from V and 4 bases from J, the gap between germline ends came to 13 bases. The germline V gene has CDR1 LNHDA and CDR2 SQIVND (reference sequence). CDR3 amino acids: CASKGGYLYGYTF. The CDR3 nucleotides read TGTGCCAGTAAGGGCGGCTACCTCTATGGCTACACCTTC.

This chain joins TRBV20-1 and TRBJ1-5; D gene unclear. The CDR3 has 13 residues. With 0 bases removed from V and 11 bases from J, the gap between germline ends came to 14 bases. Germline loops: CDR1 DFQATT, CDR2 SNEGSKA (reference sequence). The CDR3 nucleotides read TGCAGTGCTAGAGACTTGACGGGGATCGCCCAGCATTTT. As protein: CSARDLTGIAQHF.

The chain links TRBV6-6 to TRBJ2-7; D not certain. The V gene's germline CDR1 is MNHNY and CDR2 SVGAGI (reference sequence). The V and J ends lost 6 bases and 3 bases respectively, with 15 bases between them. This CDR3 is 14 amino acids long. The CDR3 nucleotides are TGTGCCAGCAGCCTCCCGAGAGGATACTACGAGCAGTACTTC. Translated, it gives CASSLPRGYYEQYF.

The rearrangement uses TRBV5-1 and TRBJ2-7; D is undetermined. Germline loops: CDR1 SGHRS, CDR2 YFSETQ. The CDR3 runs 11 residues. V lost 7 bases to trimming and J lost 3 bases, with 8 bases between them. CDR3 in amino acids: CASRLNYEQYF. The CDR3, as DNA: TGCGCCAGCCGCCTCAACTACGAGCAGTACTTC.

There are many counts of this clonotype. This chain's CDR3 is CASSSQGSTGYTF. CDR3 coding DNA: TGCGCCAGCAGCTCCCAGGGTTCCACTGGCTACACCTTC. This chain links TRBV5-1 with TRBJ1-2, with a tentative D call TRBD1 (5 bases). The CDR3 is 13 residues long. The germline V gene encodes CDR1 SGHRS and CDR2 YFSETQ. Trimming took 3 bases from V and 7 from J, leaving 13 bases between them.

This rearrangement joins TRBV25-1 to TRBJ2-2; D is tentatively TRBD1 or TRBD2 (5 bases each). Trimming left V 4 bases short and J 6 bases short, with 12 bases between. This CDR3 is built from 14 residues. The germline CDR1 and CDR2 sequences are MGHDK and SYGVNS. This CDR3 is CASSGRGAAGELFF. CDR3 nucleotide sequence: TGTGCCAGCAGTGGTCGAGGGGCCGCCGGGGAGCTGTTTTTT. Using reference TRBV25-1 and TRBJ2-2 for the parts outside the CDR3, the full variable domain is EADIYQTPRYLVIGTGKKITLECSQTMGHDKMYWYQQDPGMELHLIHYSYGVNSTEKGDLSSESTVSRIRTEHFPLTLESARPSHTSQYLCASSGRGAAGELFFGEGSRLTVL.

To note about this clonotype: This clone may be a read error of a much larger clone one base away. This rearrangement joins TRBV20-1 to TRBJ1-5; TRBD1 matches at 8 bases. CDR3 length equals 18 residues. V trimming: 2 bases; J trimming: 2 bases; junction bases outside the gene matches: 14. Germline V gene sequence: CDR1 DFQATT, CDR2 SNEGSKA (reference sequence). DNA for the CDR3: TGCAGTGCTAGACCCCTTCTCGGACAGGGAGGAGGCAATCAGCCCCAGCATTTT. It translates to CSARPLLGQGGGNQPQHF.

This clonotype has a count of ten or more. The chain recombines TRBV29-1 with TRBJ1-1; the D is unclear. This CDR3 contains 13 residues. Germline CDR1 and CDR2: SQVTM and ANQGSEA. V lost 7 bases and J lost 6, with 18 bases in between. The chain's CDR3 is CSAPGSSPPEAFF. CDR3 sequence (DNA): TGCAGCGCACCGGGATCCTCCCCACCTGAAGCTTTCTTT.